This TCR beta chain was sequenced for a study of T cell repertoires in cytomegalovirus infection. Study-wide results and caveats: The ex vivo response was dominated by HLA-C-restricted CMV-specific TCR beta clonotypes. People with CMV and the relevant HLA were identified by cumulative public TCR beta family frequency.

TCRdb called the reads again in MiXCR, with one record for every CDR3 protein. This sample has 650,000 to 850,000 distinct CDR3 sequences; 25% to 35% occur once, and the top ten carry about an eighth. CDR1 is MNHEY, CDR2 SVGAGI, per germline. The J segment lost 6 bases and the V segment lost 0 bases, leaving 9 bases of the junction unmatched. The CDR3 contains 16 residues. A word on this clonotype: Its target is not known.

The clonotype originates from a human donor in good health (CMV status not recorded). Some clones in this sample may be carry-over from other donors' samples. The chain has TRBV6-5 and TRBJ2-7; the match to TRBD2 covers 9 bases. The source was cultured CD8+ T cells from PBMCs, collected from culture after CMV antigen stimulation. The CDR3 DNA reads as TGTGCCAGCAGTTACTCGATTGTAGCGGGGGAAGTCGAGCAGTACTTC. The encoded protein is CASSYSIVAGEVEQYF.